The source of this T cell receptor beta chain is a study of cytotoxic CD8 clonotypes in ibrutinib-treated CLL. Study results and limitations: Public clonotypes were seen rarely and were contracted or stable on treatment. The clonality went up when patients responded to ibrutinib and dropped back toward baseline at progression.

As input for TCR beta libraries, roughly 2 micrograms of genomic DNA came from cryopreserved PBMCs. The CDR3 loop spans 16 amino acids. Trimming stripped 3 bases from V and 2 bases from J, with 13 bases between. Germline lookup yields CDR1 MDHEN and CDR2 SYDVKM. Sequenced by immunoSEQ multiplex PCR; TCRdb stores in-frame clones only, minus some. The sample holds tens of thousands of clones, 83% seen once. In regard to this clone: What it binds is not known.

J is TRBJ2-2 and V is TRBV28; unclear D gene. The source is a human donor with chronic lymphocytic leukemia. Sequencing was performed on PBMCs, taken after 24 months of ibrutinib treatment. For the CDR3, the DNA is TGTGCCAGCAGTTTGACGGCCAGGCTCAACACCGGGGAGCTGTTTTTT. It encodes CASSLTARLNTGELFF.